The sequence of this TCR beta chain was determined in a study of cytomegalovirus exposure and HLA in healthy donors. PCR used 60 Vbeta primers and 13 Jbeta primers. Repertoires were generated with immunoSEQ multiplex PCR, while TCRdb's copy carries only in-frame clones and drops some. Of roughly 120,000 clones listed, 76% are singletons. Trimming removed 5 bases from V and 5 bases from J; junction bases left unmatched: 5. This CDR3 spans 14 amino acids. Germline values: CDR1 LNHDA, CDR2 SQIVND (reference sequence). The chain combines TRBV19 with TRBJ1-2, with 10 bases fitting TRBD1. Specimen: PBMCs. This TCR derives from a woman aged 50 to 60 in good health and CMV-seropositive. This chain's CDR3 is CASSDRGRLYGYTF. For the CDR3, the DNA is TGTGCCAGTAGTGACAGGGGGCGGTTGTATGGCTACACCTTC.